A selection of T cell receptor beta chains follows, all from one sample in a study of cytomegalovirus exposure and HLA in healthy donors. The table came from immunoSEQ multiplex PCR; TCRdb's copy has only in-frame clones and leaves some out. The sample includes approximately 150,000 clones, about 84% seen only once; the top ten take 1% to 1.5%. The sequenced sample was PBMCs. Receptor source: a man aged 50 to 59 in good health and CMV-seropositive. The CDR3 runs from the conserved cysteine through the conserved F or W. Clone size is given for some rows only: seen once, a few or many times, or a class if the clone is expanded.

clone_size j_call v_call cdr3_aa
few TRBJ2-6 TRBV7-3 CASSLQETGANVLTF
. TRBJ2-1 TRBV5-1 CASSLRGGGYEQFF
once TRBJ2-4 TRBV2 CASIRGQGAKNIQYF
. TRBJ2-7 TRBV19 CARKDSTTEQYF
few TRBJ2-7 TRBV7-2 CASSFGLAGVKAYEQYF
. TRBJ2-7 TRBV27 CASSLSGQGRTYEQYF
once TRBJ2-7 TRBV30 CAWGLWTSNSGRSEQYF
. TRBJ2-7 TRBV5-4 CASSLSGALSEQYF
. TRBJ1-5 TRBV5-1 CASSFGTGRNQPQHF
. TRBJ1-5 TRBV30 CAWSTGIFEQPQHF
. TRBJ1-3 TRBV7-2 CASSLKRTVTGNTIYF
. TRBJ2-3 TRBV5-8 CASSLGVRDRLTDTQYF
. TRBJ1-2 TRBV7-8 CASRNITNYGYTF
. TRBJ1-5 TRBV7-8 CASSPTEGGVNQPQHF
. TRBJ1-1 TRBV11-2 CASSPWDRNTEAFF
. TRBJ2-1 TRBV5-1 CASSVSGSYEQFF
. TRBJ2-3 TRBV7-2 CASSLERSDTQYF